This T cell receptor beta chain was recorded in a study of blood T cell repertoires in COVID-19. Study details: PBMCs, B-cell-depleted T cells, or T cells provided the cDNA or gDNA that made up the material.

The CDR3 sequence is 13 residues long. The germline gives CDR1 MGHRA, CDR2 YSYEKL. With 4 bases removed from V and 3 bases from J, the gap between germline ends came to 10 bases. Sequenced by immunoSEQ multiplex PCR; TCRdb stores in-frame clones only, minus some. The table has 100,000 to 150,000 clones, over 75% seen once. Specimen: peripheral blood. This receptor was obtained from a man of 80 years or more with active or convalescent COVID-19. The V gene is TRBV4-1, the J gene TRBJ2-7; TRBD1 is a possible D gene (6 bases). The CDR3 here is CASSRTEIYEQYF. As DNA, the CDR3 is TGCGCCAGCAGCCGGACAGAAATCTACGAGCAGTACTTC.